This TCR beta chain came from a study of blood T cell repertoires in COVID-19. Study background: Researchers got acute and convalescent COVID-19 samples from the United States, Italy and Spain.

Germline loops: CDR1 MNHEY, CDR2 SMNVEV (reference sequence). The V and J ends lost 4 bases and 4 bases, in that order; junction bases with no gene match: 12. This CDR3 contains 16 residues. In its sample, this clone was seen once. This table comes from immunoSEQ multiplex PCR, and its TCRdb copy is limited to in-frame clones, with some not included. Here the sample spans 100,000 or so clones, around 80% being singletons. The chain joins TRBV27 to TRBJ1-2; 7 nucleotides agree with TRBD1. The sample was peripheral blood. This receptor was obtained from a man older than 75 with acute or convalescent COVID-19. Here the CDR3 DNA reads TGTGCCAGCAGTTCCTCTCTACAGGGGAAGGCCTATGGCTACACCTTC. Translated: CASSSSLQGKAYGYTF.